This TCR beta chain comes out of a study of cytotoxic CD8 clonotypes in ibrutinib-treated CLL. General study findings and limits: Clonality grew at ibrutinib response; at progression, it decreased back toward baseline. The public clonotypes identified were infrequent and showed contraction or stability on treatment.

CDR3 length: 15 residues. Germline loops: CDR1 SGHTA, CDR2 FQGTGA. Trimming took 5 bases from V and 12 from J, leaving 26 bases between them. From cryopreserved PBMCs came approximately 1.9 micrograms of genomic DNA used for TCR beta libraries. Comments on this clone: Its antigen is as yet unknown.

Profiling relied on immunoSEQ multiplex PCR, and the TCRdb table lists in-frame clones only, not all of them. The sample has some 98,000 clones, almost 80% seen once. The sample consisted of PBMCs, taken after 12 months of ibrutinib treatment. The chain recombines TRBV7-3 with TRBJ2-7; D unclear. The source is a human donor with chronic lymphocytic leukemia. The chain's CDR3 is CASSLWVLLVGKAYF. DNA for the CDR3: TGTGCCAGCAGCCTATGGGTCCTCTTGGTGGGGAAGGCGTACTTC. Full variable domain (outside the CDR3, taken from reference TRBV7-3 and TRBJ2-7): GAGVSQTPSNKVTEKGKYVELRCDPISGHTALYWYRQSLGQGPEFLIYFQGTGAADDSGLPNDRFFAVRPEGSVSTLKIQRTERGDSAVYLCASSLWVLLVGKAYFGPGTRLTVT.